Listed here is a single T cell receptor (beta chain). What it recognizes is unknown. This sample was included in a study of OX40 agonist ivuxolimab in advanced cancers. Study-level background: The study treated patients with ivuxolimab, an agonistic anti-OX40 (CD134) antibody. Participants, roughly 80% male, averaged approximately 56 years of age, ranging from about 23 to 90. There were three patients with partial responses, one having hepatocellular carcinoma and two cutaneous melanoma. Overall study results and limits: Normalized expansion of T-cell clones was also low for some nonresponders.

Germline-derived CDR1 and CDR2 are MDHEN and SYDVKM. Trimming shortened V by 5 bases and J by 3 bases, and 16 bases separated the two germline ends. CDR3 length equals 15 residues. Data came from immunoSEQ multiplex PCR; TCRdb stores just in-frame clones and leaves some out. This table has 50,000 to 65,000 clones, around four fifths appearing once. This sequence joins TRBV28 and TRBJ2-5; D perhaps matches TRBD1 (5 bases). The sample was CD4+ or CD8+ T cells sorted from blood, taken in a trial of the OX40 agonist ivuxolimab. The sequence derives from an adult with an advanced solid tumor such as melanoma, head and neck, liver or kidney cancer. The CDR3 DNA reads as TGTGCCAGCAGTCCTCCTGGGGCTGGGGAAGAGACCCAGTACTTC. This translates into CASSPPGAGEETQYF.